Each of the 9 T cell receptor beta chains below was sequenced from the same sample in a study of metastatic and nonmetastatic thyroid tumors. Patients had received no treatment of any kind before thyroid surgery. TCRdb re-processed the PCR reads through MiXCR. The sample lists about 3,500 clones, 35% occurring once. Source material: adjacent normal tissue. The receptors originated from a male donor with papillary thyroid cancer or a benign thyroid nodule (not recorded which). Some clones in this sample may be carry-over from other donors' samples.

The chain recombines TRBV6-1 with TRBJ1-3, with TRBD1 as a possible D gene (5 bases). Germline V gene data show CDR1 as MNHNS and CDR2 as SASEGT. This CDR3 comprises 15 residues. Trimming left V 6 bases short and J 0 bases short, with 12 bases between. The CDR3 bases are TGTGCCAGCAGCGCTACCGGGACCTCTGGAAACACCATATATTTT. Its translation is CASSATGTSGNTIYF.

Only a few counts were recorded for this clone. In DNA form, the CDR3 reads TGTGCCAGCAGTTTAGGGGACACCTATGGCTACACCTTC. Translated, it gives CASSLGDTYGYTF. The rearrangement joins TRBV12-3 or TRBV12-4 to TRBJ1-2; perhaps TRBD1 as D (6 bases). The length of the CDR3 is 13 residues. Trimming pared 1 base from V and 4 bases from J, leaving 7 bases between.

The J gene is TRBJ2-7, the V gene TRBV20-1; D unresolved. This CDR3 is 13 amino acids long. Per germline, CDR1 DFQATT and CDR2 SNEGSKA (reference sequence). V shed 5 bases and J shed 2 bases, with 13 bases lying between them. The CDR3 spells CSARRAGPYEQYF. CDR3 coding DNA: TGCAGTGCTCGACGGGCTGGTCCCTACGAGCAGTACTTC.

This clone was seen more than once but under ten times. CDR3 DNA: TGTGCCACCGCTCCCCGGGGGGCTAATGAAAAACTGTTTTTT. It yields the protein CATAPRGANEKLFF. The gene calls are TRBV6-1 and TRBJ1-4; TRBD1 is a possible D gene (5 bases). Trimming took 10 bases from V and 3 from J, leaving 15 bases between them. The CDR3 consists of 14 residues. Germline CDR1 reads MNHNS; CDR2 reads SASEGT.

Here the CDR3 reads CSARDFMAGRNEQYF. The DNA for the CDR3 is TGCAGTGCTAGAGACTTTATGGCCGGGAGGAACGAGCAGTACTTC. The chain recombines TRBV20-1 with TRBJ2-7; 7 nucleotides agree with TRBD2. Germline loops: CDR1 DFQATT, CDR2 SNEGSKA (reference sequence). This CDR3 spans 15 amino acids. Unmatched junction bases numbered 10, after V lost 0 bases and J lost 5 bases.

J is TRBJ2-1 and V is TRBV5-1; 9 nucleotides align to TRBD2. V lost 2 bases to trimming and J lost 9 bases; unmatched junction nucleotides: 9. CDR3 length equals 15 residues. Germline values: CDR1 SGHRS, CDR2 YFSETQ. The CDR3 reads CASSLAGGGYGEQFF. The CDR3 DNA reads TGCGCCAGCAGCTTAGCGGGGGGCGGATACGGTGAGCAGTTCTTC.

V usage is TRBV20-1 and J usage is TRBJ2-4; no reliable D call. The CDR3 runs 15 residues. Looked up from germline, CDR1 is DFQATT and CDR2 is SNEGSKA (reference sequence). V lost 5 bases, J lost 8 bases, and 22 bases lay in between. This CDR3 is CSAPPLTPRMDIQYF. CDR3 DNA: TGCAGTGCTCCCCCTCTGACTCCTAGGATGGACATTCAGTACTTC.

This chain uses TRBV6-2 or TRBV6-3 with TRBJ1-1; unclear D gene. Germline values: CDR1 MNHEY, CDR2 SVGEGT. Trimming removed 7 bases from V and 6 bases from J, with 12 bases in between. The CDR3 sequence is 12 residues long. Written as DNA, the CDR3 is TGTGCCAGCACGGGGTTTCCGTCTGAAGCTTTCTTT. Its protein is CASTGFPSEAFF.

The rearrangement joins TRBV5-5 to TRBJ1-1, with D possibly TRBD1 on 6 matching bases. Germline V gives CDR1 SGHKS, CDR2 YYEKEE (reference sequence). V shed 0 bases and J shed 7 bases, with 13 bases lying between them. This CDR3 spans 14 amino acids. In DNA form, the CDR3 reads TGTGCCAGCAGCTTGGATGGCTGGGACATTGAAGCTTTCTTT. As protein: CASSLDGWDIEAFF.